This TCR beta chain originates from a study of blood T cell repertoires in COVID-19 (dated by TCRdb to the early 2020s). For the study in its entirety: Collaborator samples came from the United States, Italy and Spain and covered acute and convalescent phases of COVID-19. The repertoires were released in a freely available public database meant as a resource for research on the immune response to SARS-CoV-2. Samples were obtained from the ongoing ImmuneRACE study (first 160 participants) and from over 1,000 subjects provided by 6 global collaborators. Deeply sampled blood TCRbeta repertoires from subjects exposed to, actively infected with, or recovered from COVID-19 were included in the dataset. The material from the prospective study consisted of cDNA or gDNA derived from T cells, B-cell-depleted T cells, or PBMCs. Where HLA class I and class II types were available, the types were taken from metadata supplied by the sample provider, not from assay-based typing. The sample metadata nearly always contained a de-identified subject ID, COVID-19 status, age in years and sex.

The CDR3 has 16 amino acids, counting the end cysteine and phenylalanine. The kept DNA is CDR3 alone, 48 bases in frame from the first base. From the germline V gene (reference sequence), CDR1 is MNHEY and CDR2 is SMNVEV. Trimming leaves V shorter by 3 bases and J shorter by 6 bases, with the junction holding 12 bases beyond the gene matches. Participants in the prospective study were enrolled through a virtual design, were aged roughly 18 to 100 years, and lived in 20 to 30 United States geographic areas. To assign participants to cohorts, the prospective study relied on clinical history that participants themselves reported in a screening survey and a study questionnaire. Recovered participants in ImmuneRACE Cohort 3 were defined as having two consecutive negative NP/OP PCR tests, clearance from a healthcare professional, or resolution of symptoms. Mobile phlebotomists in the prospective study collected whole blood, serum and a nasopharyngeal or oropharyngeal swab from every participant. Over a 2-month period, participants in the prospective study had the option of providing additional blood draws and questionnaires. Prospective study blood samples were shipped either frozen or at room temperature before DNA extraction.

TCRbeta CDR3 regions were amplified from genomic DNA using the immunoSEQ Assay, a bias-controlled multiplex PCR. The paper's processing steps were these. Within the assay, amplification of reference gene primers was used to estimate how many nucleated cells each sample contained. To quantify the absolute abundance of each unique TCRbeta CDR3 rearrangement, sequence reads were collapsed and filtered. For each sample, productive Simpson clonality was calculated as the square root of Simpson's diversity index over productive rearrangements. TCRdb carries this immuneACCESS record with in-frame sequences only. Its versions omit some clonotypes, under half of them owing to an unresolved V gene in the studies checked, with the rest unexplained. The DNA gave D and trimming, while V, J and clone size come from that table. The sample table contains under 300,000 clones; only one count was recorded for more than 75% of them. Of the sample, under 2% is held by the ten largest clones.

With respect to this clone: Its antigen target is currently unknown. The input lacks base qualities; no much larger clone sits a single base away.

What the work shows at the level of the full study, not this receptor alone: The amount of clinical and demographic metadata varied by source and participant and was provided uncurated.

The V gene is TRBV27 and the J gene is TRBJ2-7, with 9 central nucleotides matching TRBD2. The source is a woman aged 50 to 60 who had recovered from COVID-19. Sequencing was done on a sample of PBMCs or T cells enriched from blood (not recorded which). In nucleotide form, the sequence is TGTGCCAGCAGTTTCTTTTCGGCGGGAGGGCCTCGCGAGCAGTACTTC. It encodes CASSFFSAGGPREQYF.